The rows below give T cell receptor beta chains drawn from one sample of a study of regulatory T cells in long-lasting Graves disease. In TCRdb, the multiplex PCR reads were re-called with MiXCR into one record per CDR3 protein. This table holds about 220,000 distinct CDR3 sequences, 15% to 20% found once. Separately, the same data were catalogued under a study of T cells in Graves' hyperthyroidism and ophthalmopathy.

Sequencing was performed on peripheral blood mononuclear cells (PBMCs), taken at new diagnosis, from a patient treated with antithyroid drugs. These TCRs come from a young woman with Graves disease. Both conserved end residues are part of each CDR3. The order of the fields is clone size, D gene, V gene, J gene, CDR3 protein, CDR3 DNA. D genes are given only for firm matches. A clone size is listed for some rows: how often the clone was seen (once, few, many), or a class if it is expanded.

size: many; D: TRBD1; V: TRBV28; J: TRBJ1-2; CDR3: CASRGDRANYGYTF; DNA: TGTGCCAGCAGAGGTGACAGGGCTAACTATGGCTACACCTTC
size: .; D: TRBD1; V: TRBV19; J: TRBJ1-2; CDR3: CASSGTGKDYGYTF; DNA: TGTGCCAGTAGTGGGACAGGGAAAGACTATGGCTACACCTTC
size: .; D: .; V: TRBV6-1; J: TRBJ1-1; CDR3: CASSLGPEAFF; DNA: TGTGCCAGCAGCCTGGGCCCTGAAGCTTTCTTT
size: once; D: .; V: TRBV29-1; J: TRBJ2-1; CDR3: CSVSPRGPRGFF; DNA: TGCAGCGTTTCCCCGCGGGGTCCGAGGGGGTTCTTC
size: few; D: .; V: TRBV4-1; J: TRBJ2-7; CDR3: CASSQEEQDYEQYF; DNA: TGCGCCAGCAGCCAAGAGGAACAGGATTACGAGCAGTACTTC
size: many; D: .; V: TRBV28; J: TRBJ1-5; CDR3: CASSRTTNQPQHF; DNA: TGTGCCAGCAGTCGGACTACTAATCAGCCCCAGCATTTT
size: many; D: .; V: TRBV28; J: TRBJ1-5; CDR3: CASTRGGGDGSQPQHF; DNA: TGTGCCAGCACCCGGGGAGGGGGGGACGGGAGTCAGCCCCAGCATTTT
size: many; D: .; V: TRBV6-2/TRBV6-3; J: TRBJ1-5; CDR3: CASSEWAQHF; DNA: TGTGCCAGCAGTGAATGGGCCCAGCATTTT
size: many; D: .; V: TRBV6-5; J: TRBJ2-7; CDR3: CASSFSGRYEQYF; DNA: TGTGCCAGCAGTTTTAGCGGACGCTACGAGCAGTACTTC
size: many; D: .; V: TRBV3-1; J: TRBJ2-1; CDR3: CASSYAPPTSGKGNEQFF; DNA: TGTGCCAGCAGCTACGCCCCCCCCACGAGCGGCAAAGGCAATGAGCAGTTCTTC
size: many; D: TRBD2; V: TRBV19; J: TRBJ2-5; CDR3: CASKPYAGGQETQYF; DNA: TGTGCCAGTAAACCCTACGCGGGAGGGCAAGAGACCCAGTACTTC
size: many; D: .; V: TRBV2; J: TRBJ1-3; CDR3: CASSLGRNSGNTIYF; DNA: TGTGCCAGCAGTCTCGGACGGAACTCTGGAAACACCATATATTTT
size: .; D: .; V: TRBV12-5; J: TRBJ1-2; CDR3: CASGDLMLGYTF; DNA: TGTGCTAGTGGTGATCTAATGTTGGGGTACACCTTC
size: many; D: .; V: TRBV6-1; J: TRBJ1-1; CDR3: CASRHRTDKAFF; DNA: TGTGCCAGCAGACACCGGACAGACAAAGCTTTCTTT
size: many; D: .; V: TRBV28; J: TRBJ2-6; CDR3: CASRSGTGANVLTF; DNA: TGTGCCAGCCGATCTGGCACTGGGGCCAACGTCCTGACTTTC